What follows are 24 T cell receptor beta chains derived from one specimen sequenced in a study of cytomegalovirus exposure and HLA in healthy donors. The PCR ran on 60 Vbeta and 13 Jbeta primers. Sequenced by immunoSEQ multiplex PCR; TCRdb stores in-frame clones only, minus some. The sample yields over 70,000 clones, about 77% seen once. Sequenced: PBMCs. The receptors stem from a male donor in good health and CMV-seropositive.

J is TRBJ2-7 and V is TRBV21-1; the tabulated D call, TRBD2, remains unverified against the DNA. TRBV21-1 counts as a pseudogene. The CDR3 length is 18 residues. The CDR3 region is CASSKGPGLAGSSYEQYF. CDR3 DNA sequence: TGTGCCAGCAGCAAAGGACCAGGACTAGCGGGAAGCTCCTACGAGCAGTACTTC.

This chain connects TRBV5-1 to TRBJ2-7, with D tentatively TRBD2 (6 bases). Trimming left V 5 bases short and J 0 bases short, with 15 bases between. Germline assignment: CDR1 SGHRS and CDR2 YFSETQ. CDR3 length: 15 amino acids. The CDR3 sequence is CASRVDLTSSYEQYF. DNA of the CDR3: TGCGCCAGCAGAGTCGACCTGACTAGCTCCTACGAGCAGTACTTC.

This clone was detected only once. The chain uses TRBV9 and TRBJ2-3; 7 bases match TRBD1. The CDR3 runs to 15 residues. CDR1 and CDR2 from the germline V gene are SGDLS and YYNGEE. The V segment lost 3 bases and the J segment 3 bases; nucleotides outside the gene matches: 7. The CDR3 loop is CASSGQGRGTDTQYF. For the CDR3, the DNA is TGTGCCAGCAGCGGACAGGGTAGGGGTACAGATACGCAGTATTTT.

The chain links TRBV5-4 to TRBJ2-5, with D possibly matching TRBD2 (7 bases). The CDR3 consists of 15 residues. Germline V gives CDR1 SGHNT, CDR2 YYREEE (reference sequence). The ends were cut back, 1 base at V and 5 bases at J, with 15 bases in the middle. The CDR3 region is CASSLSGGFTETQYF. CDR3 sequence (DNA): TGTGCCAGCAGCTTGTCGGGGGGCTTCACCGAGACCCAGTACTTC.

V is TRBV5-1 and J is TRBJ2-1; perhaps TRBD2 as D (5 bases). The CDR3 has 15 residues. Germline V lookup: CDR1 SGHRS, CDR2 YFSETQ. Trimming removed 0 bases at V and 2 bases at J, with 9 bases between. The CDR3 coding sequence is TGCGCCAGCAGCTTGGGGGAGAGCCCCTACAATGAGCAGTTCTTC. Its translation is CASSLGESPYNEQFF.

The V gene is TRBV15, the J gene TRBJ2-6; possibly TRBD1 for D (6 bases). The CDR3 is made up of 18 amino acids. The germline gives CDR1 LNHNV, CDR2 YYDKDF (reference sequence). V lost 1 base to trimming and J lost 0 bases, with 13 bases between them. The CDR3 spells CATSRGGRFPSGANVLTF. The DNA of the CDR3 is TGTGCCACCAGCAGAGGGGGGCGATTCCCCTCTGGGGCCAACGTCCTGACTTTC.

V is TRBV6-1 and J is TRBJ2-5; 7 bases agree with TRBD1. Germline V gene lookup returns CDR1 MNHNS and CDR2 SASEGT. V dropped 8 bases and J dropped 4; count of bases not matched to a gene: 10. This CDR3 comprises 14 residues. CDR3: CASRPSGGVETQYF. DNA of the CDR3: TGTGCCAGCCGACCGTCAGGGGGAGTAGAGACCCAGTACTTC.

CDR3 region: CASSALGPSGGYTF. CDR3 bases: TGTGCCAGCAGCGCCTTGGGCCCAAGTGGTGGCTACACCTTC. The gene calls are TRBV2 and TRBJ1-2; D ambiguous. With 6 bases removed from V and 7 bases from J, the gap between germline ends came to 18 bases. Germline V lookup: CDR1 SNHLY, CDR2 FYNNEI. The CDR3 covers 14 residues.

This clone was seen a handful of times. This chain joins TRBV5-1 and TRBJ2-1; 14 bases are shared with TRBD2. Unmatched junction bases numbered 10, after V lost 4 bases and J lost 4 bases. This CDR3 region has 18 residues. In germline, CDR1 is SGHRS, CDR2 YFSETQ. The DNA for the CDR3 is TGCGCCAGCAGCGGGGACAGACTAGCGGGAGGGAAATACAATGAGCAGTTCTTC. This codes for CASSGDRLAGGKYNEQFF.

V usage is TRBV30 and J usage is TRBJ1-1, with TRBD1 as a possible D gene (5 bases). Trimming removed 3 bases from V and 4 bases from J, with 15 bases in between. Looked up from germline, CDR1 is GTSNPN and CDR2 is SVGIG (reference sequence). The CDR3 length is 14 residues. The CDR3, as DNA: TGTGCCTGGAGCCGGTCCCCGGGGGGCACTGAAGCTTTCTTT. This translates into CAWSRSPGGTEAFF.

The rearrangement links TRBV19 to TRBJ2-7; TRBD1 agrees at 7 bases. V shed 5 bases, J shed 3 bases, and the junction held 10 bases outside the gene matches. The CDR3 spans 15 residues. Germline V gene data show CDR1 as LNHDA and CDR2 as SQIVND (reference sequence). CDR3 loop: CASSSSYRDSYEQYF. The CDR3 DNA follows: TGTGCCAGTAGTTCGTCATACAGGGACAGCTACGAGCAGTACTTC.

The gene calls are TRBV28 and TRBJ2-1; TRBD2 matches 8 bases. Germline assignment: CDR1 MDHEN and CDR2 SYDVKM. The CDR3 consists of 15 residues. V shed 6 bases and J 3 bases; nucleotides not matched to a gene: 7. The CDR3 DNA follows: TGTGCCAGCAGCCAAGGACTAGCAGGCTACAATGAGCAGTTCTTC. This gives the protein CASSQGLAGYNEQFF.

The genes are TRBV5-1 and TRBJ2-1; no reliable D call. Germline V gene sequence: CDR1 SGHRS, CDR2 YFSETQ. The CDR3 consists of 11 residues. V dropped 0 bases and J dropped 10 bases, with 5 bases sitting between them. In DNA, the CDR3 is TGCGCCAGCAGCTTGGCAGGCGAGCAGTTCTTC. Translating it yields CASSLAGEQFF.

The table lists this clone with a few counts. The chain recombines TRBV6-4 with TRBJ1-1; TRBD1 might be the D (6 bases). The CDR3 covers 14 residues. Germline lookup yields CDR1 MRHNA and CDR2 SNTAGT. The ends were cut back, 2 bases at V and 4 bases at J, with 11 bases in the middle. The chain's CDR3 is CASSDREGGTEAFF. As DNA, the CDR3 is TGTGCCAGCAGTGACAGGGAAGGGGGCACTGAAGCTTTCTTT.

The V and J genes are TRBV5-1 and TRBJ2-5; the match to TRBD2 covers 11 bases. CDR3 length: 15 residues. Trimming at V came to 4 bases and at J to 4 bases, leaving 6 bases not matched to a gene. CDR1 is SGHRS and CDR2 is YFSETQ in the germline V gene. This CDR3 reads CASSVMLAGGETQYF. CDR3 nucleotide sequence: TGCGCCAGCAGCGTGATGCTAGCGGGAGGAGAGACCCAGTACTTC.

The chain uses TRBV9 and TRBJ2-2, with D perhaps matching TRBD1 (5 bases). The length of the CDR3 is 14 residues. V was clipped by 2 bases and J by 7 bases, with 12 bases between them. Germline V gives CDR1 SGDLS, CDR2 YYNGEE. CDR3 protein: CASSVQGVDGELFF. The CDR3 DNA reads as TGTGCCAGCAGCGTGCAGGGTGTTGACGGGGAGCTGTTTTTT.

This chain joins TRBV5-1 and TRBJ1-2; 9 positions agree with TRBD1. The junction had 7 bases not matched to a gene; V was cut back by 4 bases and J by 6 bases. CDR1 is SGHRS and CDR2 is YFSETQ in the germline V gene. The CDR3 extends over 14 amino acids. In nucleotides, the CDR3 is TGCGCCAGCAGCGAAGGGACAGGGACGGATGGCTACACCTTC. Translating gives CASSEGTGTDGYTF.

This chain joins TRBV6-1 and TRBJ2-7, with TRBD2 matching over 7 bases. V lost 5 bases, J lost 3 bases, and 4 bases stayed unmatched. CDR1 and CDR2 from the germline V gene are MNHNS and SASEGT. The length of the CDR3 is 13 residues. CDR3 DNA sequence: TGTGCCAGCAGTCTAGCGGCCTACTACGAGCAGTACTTC. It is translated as CASSLAAYYEQYF.

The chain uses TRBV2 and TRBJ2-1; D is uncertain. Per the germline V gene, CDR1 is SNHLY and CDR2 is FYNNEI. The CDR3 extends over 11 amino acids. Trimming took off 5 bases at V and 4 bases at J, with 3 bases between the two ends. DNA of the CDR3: TGTGCCAGCAGTCCATACAATGAGCAGTTCTTC. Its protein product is CASSPYNEQFF.

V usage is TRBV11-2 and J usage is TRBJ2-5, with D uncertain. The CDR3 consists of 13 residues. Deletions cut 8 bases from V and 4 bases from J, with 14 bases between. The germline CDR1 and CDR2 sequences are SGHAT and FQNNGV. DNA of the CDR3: TGTGCCAGCGCCCACCGGCAGGCAGAGACCCAGTACTTC. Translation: CASAHRQAETQYF.

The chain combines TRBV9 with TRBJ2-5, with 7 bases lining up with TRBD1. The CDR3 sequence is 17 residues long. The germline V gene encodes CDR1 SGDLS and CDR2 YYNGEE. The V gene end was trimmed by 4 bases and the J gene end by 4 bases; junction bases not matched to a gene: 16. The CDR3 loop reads CASSPWTGQAAGETQYF. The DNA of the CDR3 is TGTGCCAGCAGCCCATGGACAGGACAAGCGGCGGGAGAGACCCAGTACTTC.

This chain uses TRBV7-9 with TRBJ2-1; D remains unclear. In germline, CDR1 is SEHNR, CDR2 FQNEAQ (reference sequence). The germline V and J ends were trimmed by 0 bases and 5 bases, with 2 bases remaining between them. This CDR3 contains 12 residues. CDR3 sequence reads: CASSLANNEQFF. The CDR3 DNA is TGTGCCAGCAGCTTAGCCAACAATGAGCAGTTCTTC.

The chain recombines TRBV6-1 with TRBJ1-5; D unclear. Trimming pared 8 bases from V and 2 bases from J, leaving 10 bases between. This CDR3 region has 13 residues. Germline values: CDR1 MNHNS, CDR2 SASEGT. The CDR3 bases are TGTGCCAGCTTTCGGGGTGGCAATCAGCCCCAGCATTTT. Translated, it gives CASFRGGNQPQHF.

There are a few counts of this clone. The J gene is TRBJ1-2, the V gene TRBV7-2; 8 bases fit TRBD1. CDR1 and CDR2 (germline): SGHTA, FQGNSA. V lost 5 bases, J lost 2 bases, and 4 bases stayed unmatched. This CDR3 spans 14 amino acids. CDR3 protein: CASSPGQGNYGYTF. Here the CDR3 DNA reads TGTGCCAGCAGCCCCGGACAGGGAAACTATGGCTACACCTTC.